A single sample gave rise to the 4 T cell receptor beta chains below, sequenced in a study of T cells after yellow fever vaccination. TCRdb analysed the 5' RACE reads with MiXCR anew, one entry per CDR3 protein. The data hold hundreds of thousands of distinct CDR3 sequences, with roughly an eighth observed a single time. The source material was CD4+ T cells sorted from PBMCs, sampled 15 days after the yellow fever booster vaccination. Receptors were obtained from a man younger than 35 who received the YFV17D yellow fever vaccine.

This chain links TRBV18 with TRBJ1-2; TRBD1 is a possible D gene (5 bases). Germline V gives CDR1 KGHSH, CDR2 LQKENI. Trimming removed 4 bases from V and 6 bases from J, with 18 bases in between. CDR3 length equals 15 residues. DNA of the CDR3: TGTGCCAGCTCACGCCCCCGGGGTAGGGGAGATGGCTACACCTTC. The encoded protein is CASSRPRGRGDGYTF.

This clonotype turned up a few times. The chain is built from TRBV5-1 and TRBJ2-3; TRBD2 matches at 8 bases. Germline V gene lookup returns CDR1 SGHRS and CDR2 YFSETQ. Trimming removed 1 base from V and 2 bases from J; junction bases left unmatched: 6. This CDR3 has 16 residues. The CDR3 DNA is TGCGCCAGCAGCTTGATCAGCGGGGGATTCACAGATACGCAGTATTTT. It is translated as CASSLISGGFTDTQYF.

In this sample, this clonotype turned up many times. The chain has TRBV21-1 and TRBJ1-1; whether TRBD1, the table's D call, matches the DNA was not checked. TRBV21-1 is termed a pseudogene. The CDR3 sequence is 15 residues long. For the CDR3, the DNA is TGTGCCAGCCTCCCGGGACAGCACACTAACACTGAAGCTTTCTTT. It codes for CASLPGQHTNTEAFF.

This clonotype came up many times. The V call is TRBV7-2, the J call TRBJ1-4, with 8 nucleotides matching TRBD1. Germline V lookup: CDR1 SGHTA, CDR2 FQGNSA. The V and J ends lost 2 bases and 7 bases, in that order; junction bases with no gene match: 3. The CDR3 has 14 amino acids. CDR3 in DNA: TGTGCCAGCAGCTTATTTGGACAGGGTGAAAAACTGTTTTTT. Amino acids: CASSLFGQGEKLFF. The full variable domain, with the rest looked up from reference TRBV7-2 and TRBJ1-4, is GAGVSQSPSNKVTEKGKDVELRCDPISGHTALYWYRQSLGQGLEFLIYFQGNSAPDKSGLPSDRFSAERTGGSVSTLTIQRTQQEDSAVYLCASSLFGQGEKLFFGSGTQLSVL.